These 10 T cell receptor beta chains share one sample of origin, sequenced in a study of CD4 T cells in relation to SARS-CoV-2 and coronaviruses. TCRdb's table, derived via immunoSEQ multiplex PCR, lists solely in-frame clones and lacks some. Of 25,000 to 30,000 clones listed, around 67% were seen once; the top ten hold roughly 21%. Their cognate antigens are unknown. The unexposed donors gave CD4+ T cells in about 2010-2019, prior to COVID-19. CD4+ T cells were isolated from the cells after nine to eleven days of culture. Source material: CD4+ T cells from PBMCs, cultured in vitro. These receptor sequences come from a human donor in good health.

This clone has only a few counts. The rearrangement links TRBV7-6 to TRBJ2-2, with 7 bases matching TRBD1. CDR1 and CDR2 (germline): SGHVS, FNYEAQ. The CDR3 is 18 residues long. V lost 1 base and J lost 1; bases outside the gene matches: 9. The CDR3 protein is CASSLVAGGQVNTGELFF. The CDR3 coding sequence is TGTGCCAGCAGCTTAGTAGCAGGGGGTCAGGTGAACACCGGGGAGCTGTTTTTT.

The chain combines TRBV30 with TRBJ1-4; D is perhaps TRBD1 (5 bases). CDR3 length equals 17 residues. V lost 0 bases and J 0 bases, leaving 14 bases between the germline ends. The germline CDR1 and CDR2 sequences are GTSNPN and SVGIG (reference sequence). CDR3 nucleotide sequence: TGTGCCTGGAGTGTTGAAAAGGGGCCGGCAACTAATGAAAAACTGTTTTTT. Protein: CAWSVEKGPATNEKLFF.

This chain joins TRBV11-3 and TRBJ1-2; 7 positions agree with TRBD1. The V gene's germline CDR1 is SGHNT and CDR2 YENEEA. The V gene end was trimmed by 1 base and the J gene end by 4 bases; junction bases not matched to a gene: 18. This CDR3 region has 19 residues. The CDR3, as DNA: TGTGCCAGCAGCTTAGTAAGGGGACAGCTCAAATCTCGGGGCTATGGCTACACCTTC. It specifies CASSLVRGQLKSRGYGYTF.

The CDR3 here is CAGTAGQGTTNEKLFF. The CDR3 nucleotides read TGTGCCGGAACCGCGGGACAGGGGACAACTAATGAAAAACTGTTTTTT. The rearrangement joins TRBV7-9 to TRBJ1-4, with 10 bases lining up with TRBD1. Germline-derived CDR1 and CDR2 are SEHNR and FQNEAQ (reference sequence). With V trimmed by 11 bases and J by 0 bases, 9 bases remained unmatched. The CDR3 covers 16 residues.

In this sample, this clone turned up a few times. The chain recombines TRBV27 with TRBJ2-7, with 8 bases that match TRBD1. The CDR3 is made up of 15 amino acids. Germline V gene sequence: CDR1 MNHEY, CDR2 SMNVEV (reference sequence). The V gene end was trimmed by 0 bases and the J gene end by 5 bases; junction bases not matched to a gene: 6. In DNA, the CDR3 is TGTGCCAGCAGTTTATCGCCCGGACAGGGCCACGAGCAGTACTTC. Its translation is CASSLSPGQGHEQYF.

The table lists this clone with a count of one. V is TRBV9 and J is TRBJ2-5, with 9 nucleotides matching TRBD2. The CDR3 runs 17 residues. V shed 4 bases, J shed 5 bases, and the junction held 15 bases outside the gene matches. The germline V gene encodes CDR1 SGDLS and CDR2 YYNGEE. The CDR3 loop reads CASSRGEAGGWLETQYF. The CDR3 DNA sequence: TGTGCCAGCAGCCGAGGGGAGGCGGGGGGGTGGTTGGAGACCCAGTACTTC.

V usage is TRBV5-1 and J usage is TRBJ2-7; TRBD2 might be the D (5 bases). Germline CDR1 and CDR2: SGHRS and YFSETQ. Deletions cut 4 bases from V and 6 bases from J, with 17 bases between. This CDR3 spans 14 amino acids. CDR3 DNA: TGCGCCAGCAGCCCAGGCGAGGGTCTAGGCGAGCAGTACTTC. The encoded protein is CASSPGEGLGEQYF.

The CDR3 DNA follows: TGTGCCAGCGCAAGGGGAACTCTCATGAACACTGAAGCTTTCTTT. It encodes CASARGTLMNTEAFF. The V gene is TRBV5-4, the J gene TRBJ1-1; weak D call: TRBD1 (5 bases). Germline CDR1 SGHNT, CDR2 YYREEE (reference sequence). This CDR3 contains 15 residues. V was clipped by 7 bases and J by 0 bases, with 16 bases between them.

In its sample, this clone is medium-sized (0.01 to 0.1%). The J gene is TRBJ1-6, the V gene TRBV6-5; TRBD1 matches 7 bases. The CDR3 is 14 amino acids. V lost 6 bases, J lost 14 bases, and 13 bases stayed unmatched. From germline, CDR1 is MNHEY and CDR2 SVGAGI. CDR3 in amino acids: CASRHRQGYGSLHF. The DNA of the CDR3 is TGTGCCAGCAGACATCGACAGGGTTATGGATCCCTCCACTTT.

This chain connects TRBV7-2 to TRBJ2-3; TRBD2 agrees at 9 bases. Germline-derived CDR1 and CDR2 are SGHTA and FQGNSA. With 5 bases clipped from V and 4 bases from J, the junction kept 10 bases outside the gene matches. The CDR3 is 16 amino acids. CDR3 nucleotide sequence: TGTGCCAGCAGCCTGGCGGGAGGGCCTCCCGCAGATACGCAGTATTTT. It yields the protein CASSLAGGPPADTQYF.